This entry lists 5 T cell receptor beta chains sequenced from one sample in a study of control samples from healthy donors and cancer patients. Libraries were prepared by immunoSEQ multiplex PCR; TCRdb keeps only in-frame clonotypes and omits some of them. The sample has about 64,000 clones, 92% seen once; the top ten hold 1.5% to 2%. Sequencing used PBMCs. The receptors were gathered from a man in his forties or fifties with colorectal cancer.

The chain combines TRBV12-3 or TRBV12-4 with TRBJ2-7; D possibly corresponds to TRBD1 (5 bases). The CDR3 totals 13 residues. The V end was cut by 3 bases, the J end by 6 bases, with 12 bases between. The CDR3 nucleotides read TGTGCCAGCAGTTTCTCAGGGTCGGGCGAGCAGTACTTC. This codes for CASSFSGSGEQYF.

This clone was recorded once. The rearrangement links TRBV5-6 to TRBJ2-1, with D unclear. The CDR3 consists of 11 residues. V was pared by 7 bases and J by 8 bases, with 10 bases between. Germline CDR1 SGHDT, CDR2 YYEEEE. The CDR3 loop is CASSARYEQFF. CDR3 nucleotide sequence: TGTGCCAGCTCAGCGCGTTATGAGCAGTTCTTC.

CDR3 loop: CASSLRGPNTEAFF. DNA of the CDR3: TGTGCCAGCAGCTTGCGGGGCCCGAACACTGAAGCTTTCTTT. V and J are TRBV5-4 and TRBJ1-1, with a possible D match to TRBD1 (5 bases). CDR1 and CDR2 from the germline V gene are SGHNT and YYREEE (reference sequence). The V gene lost 1 base and the J gene lost 1 base, with 8 bases spanning the gap. The length of the CDR3 is 14 residues.

The V call is TRBV3-1 (or the pseudogene TRBV3-2), the J call TRBJ2-3, with no clear D. Trimming cost V 1 base and J 1 base, with 9 bases left between them. CDR3 length: 15 residues. Per the germline V gene, CDR1 is LGHDT and CDR2 is YNNKEL (reference sequence). CDR3 amino acids: CASSQGPGRTDTQYF. The CDR3 DNA reads as TGTGCCAGCAGCCAAGGTCCAGGTCGCACAGATACGCAGTATTTT.

This chain joins TRBV7-8 and TRBJ2-7, with no clear D. With 1 base removed from V and 2 bases from J, the gap between germline ends came to 3 bases. Germline lookup yields CDR1 SGHVS and CDR2 FQNEAQ. The CDR3 is 12 residues long. CDR3 DNA: TGTGCCAGCAGCTTAGGGACCTACGAGCAGTACTTC. Translated, it gives CASSLGTYEQYF.